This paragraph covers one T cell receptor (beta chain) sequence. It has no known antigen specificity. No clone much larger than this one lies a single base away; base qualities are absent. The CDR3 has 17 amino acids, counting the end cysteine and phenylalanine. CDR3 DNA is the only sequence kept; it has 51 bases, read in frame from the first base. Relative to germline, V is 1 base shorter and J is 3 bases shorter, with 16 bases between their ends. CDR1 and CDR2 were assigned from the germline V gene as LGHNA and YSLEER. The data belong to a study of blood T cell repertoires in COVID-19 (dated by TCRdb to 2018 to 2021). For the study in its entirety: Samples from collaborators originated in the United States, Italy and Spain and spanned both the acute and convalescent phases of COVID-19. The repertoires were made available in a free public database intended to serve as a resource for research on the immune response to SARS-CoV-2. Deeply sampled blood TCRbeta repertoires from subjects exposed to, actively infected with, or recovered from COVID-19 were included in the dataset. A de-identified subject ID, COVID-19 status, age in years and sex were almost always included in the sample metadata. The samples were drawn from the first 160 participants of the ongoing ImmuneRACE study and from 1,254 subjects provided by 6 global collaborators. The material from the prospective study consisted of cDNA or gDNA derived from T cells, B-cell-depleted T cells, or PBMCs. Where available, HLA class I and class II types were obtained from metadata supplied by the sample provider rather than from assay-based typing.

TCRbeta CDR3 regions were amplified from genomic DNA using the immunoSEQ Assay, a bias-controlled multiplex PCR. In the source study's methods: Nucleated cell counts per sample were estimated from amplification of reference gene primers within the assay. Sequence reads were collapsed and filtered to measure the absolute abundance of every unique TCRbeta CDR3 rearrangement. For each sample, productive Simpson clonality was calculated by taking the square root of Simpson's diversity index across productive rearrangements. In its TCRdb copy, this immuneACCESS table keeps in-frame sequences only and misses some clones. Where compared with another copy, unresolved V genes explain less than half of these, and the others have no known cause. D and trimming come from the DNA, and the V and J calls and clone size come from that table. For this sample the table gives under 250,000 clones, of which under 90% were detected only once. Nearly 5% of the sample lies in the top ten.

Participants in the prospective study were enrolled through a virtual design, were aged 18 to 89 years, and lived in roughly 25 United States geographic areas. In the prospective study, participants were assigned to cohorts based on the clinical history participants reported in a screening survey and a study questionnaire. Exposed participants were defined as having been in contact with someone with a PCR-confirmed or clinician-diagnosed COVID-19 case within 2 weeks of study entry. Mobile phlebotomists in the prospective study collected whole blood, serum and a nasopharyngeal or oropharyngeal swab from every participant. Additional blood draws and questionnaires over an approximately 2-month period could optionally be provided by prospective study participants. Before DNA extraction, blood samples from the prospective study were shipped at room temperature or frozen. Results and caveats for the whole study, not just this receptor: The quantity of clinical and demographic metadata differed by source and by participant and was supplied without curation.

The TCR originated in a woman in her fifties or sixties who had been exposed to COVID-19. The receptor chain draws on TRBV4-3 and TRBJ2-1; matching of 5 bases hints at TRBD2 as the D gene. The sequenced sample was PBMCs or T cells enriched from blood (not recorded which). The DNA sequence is TGCGCCAGCAGCCAAGGGCTGGGAGAGGGAAACTACAATGAGCAGTTCTTC. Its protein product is CASSQGLGEGNYNEQFF.